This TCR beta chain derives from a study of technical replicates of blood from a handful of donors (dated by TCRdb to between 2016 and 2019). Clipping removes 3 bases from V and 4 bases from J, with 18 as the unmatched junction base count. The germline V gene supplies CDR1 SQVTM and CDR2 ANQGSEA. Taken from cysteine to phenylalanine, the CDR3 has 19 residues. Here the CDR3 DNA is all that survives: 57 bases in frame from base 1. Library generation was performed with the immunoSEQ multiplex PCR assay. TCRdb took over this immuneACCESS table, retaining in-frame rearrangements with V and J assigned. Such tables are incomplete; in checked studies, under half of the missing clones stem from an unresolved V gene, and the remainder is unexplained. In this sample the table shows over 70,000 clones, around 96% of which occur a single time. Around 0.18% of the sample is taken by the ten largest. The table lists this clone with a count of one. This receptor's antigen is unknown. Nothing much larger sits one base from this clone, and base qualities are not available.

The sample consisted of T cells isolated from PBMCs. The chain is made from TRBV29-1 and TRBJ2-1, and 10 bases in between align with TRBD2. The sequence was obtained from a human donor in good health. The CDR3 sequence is CSVDGRAGGPEFRYNEQFF. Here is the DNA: TGCAGCGTTGACGGGAGAGCGGGAGGGCCGGAATTTAGGTACAATGAGCAGTTCTTC.